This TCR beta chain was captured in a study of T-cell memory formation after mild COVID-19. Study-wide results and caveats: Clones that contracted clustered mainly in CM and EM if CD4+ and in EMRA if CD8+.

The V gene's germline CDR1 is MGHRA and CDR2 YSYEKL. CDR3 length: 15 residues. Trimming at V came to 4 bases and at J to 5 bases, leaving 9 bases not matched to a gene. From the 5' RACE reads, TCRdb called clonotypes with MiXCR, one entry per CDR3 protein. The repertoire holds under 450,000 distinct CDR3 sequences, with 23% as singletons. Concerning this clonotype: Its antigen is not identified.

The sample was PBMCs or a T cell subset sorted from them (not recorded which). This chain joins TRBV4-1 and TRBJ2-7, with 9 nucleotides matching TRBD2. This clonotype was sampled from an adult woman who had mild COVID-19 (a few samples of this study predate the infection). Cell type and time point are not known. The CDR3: CASSPQRGATHEQYF. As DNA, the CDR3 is TGCGCCAGCAGCCCCCAGCGGGGGGCCACCCACGAGCAGTACTTC.